A single sample is the source of the 28 T cell receptor beta chains below, sequenced in a study of cytomegalovirus exposure and HLA in healthy donors. In the PCR, 60 Vbeta and 13 Jbeta primers were used. Profiling relied on immunoSEQ multiplex PCR, and the TCRdb table lists in-frame clones only, not all of them. This sample has more than 200,000 clones, with 55% to 75% found just once. The sample taken for sequencing was PBMCs. The receptors come from a man between 35 and 55 years old in good health and CMV-seropositive.

This clone has just a few counts. The CDR3 region is CASSQEGGQGPYGYTF. Here the CDR3 DNA reads TGCGCCAGCAGCCAAGAGGGAGGGCAGGGGCCTTATGGCTACACCTTC. The chain joins TRBV4-1 to TRBJ1-2; the D gene is possibly TRBD1 (6 bases). The CDR3 consists of 16 residues. The germline gives CDR1 MGHRA, CDR2 YSYEKL. The germline V and J ends were trimmed by 0 bases and 5 bases, with 16 bases remaining between them.

Written as DNA, the CDR3 is TGTGCCAGCAGGGCCGACCGGAGCGGGGAAGGCTACACCTTC. It encodes CASRADRSGEGYTF. This chain joins TRBV6-5 and TRBJ1-2; D remains unclear. Germline CDR1 reads MNHEY; CDR2 reads SVGAGI. This CDR3 spans 14 amino acids. Trimming removed 6 bases from V and 8 bases from J, with 19 bases in between.

This chain links TRBV28 with TRBJ1-1, with 7 bases aligning to TRBD1. V trimming: 4 bases; J trimming: 1 base; junction bases outside the gene matches: 3. The CDR3 has 14 amino acids. CDR1 MDHEN and CDR2 SYDVKM come from the germline V gene. CDR3 DNA: TGTGCCAGCAGTTCCGGGACAGAGAACACTGAAGCTTTCTTT. Amino acids: CASSSGTENTEAFF.

J is TRBJ2-1 and V is TRBV5-1, with 8 bases lining up with TRBD1. The CDR3 spans 18 residues. J lost 2 bases, V lost 2 bases, and 12 bases had no gene match. Germline assignment: CDR1 SGHRS and CDR2 YFSETQ. For the CDR3, the DNA is TGCGCCAGCAGCTTTCCCTTTCCGGGACAGGCGACCTACAATGAGCAGTTCTTC. Its protein is CASSFPFPGQATYNEQFF.

The chain is built from TRBV11-3 and TRBJ2-5; tentatively, D is TRBD2 (5 bases). Germline CDR1 and CDR2: SGHNT and YENEEA. The CDR3 is 13 amino acids. V was cut by 2 bases and J by 5 bases, with 9 bases left in between. This chain's CDR3 is CASSLRGSETQYF. The CDR3 region has the DNA TGTGCCAGCAGCTTAAGAGGGTCGGAGACCCAGTACTTC.

The V gene is TRBV19, the J gene TRBJ1-3; D unclear. The CDR3 runs to 11 residues. V lost 3 bases and J lost 7, with 4 bases in between. Germline loops: CDR1 LNHDA, CDR2 SQIVND (reference sequence). The CDR3 DNA reads TGTGCCAGTAGTATCAGGAACACCATATATTTT. It yields the protein CASSIRNTIYF.

The chain recombines TRBV7-8 with TRBJ1-1; D is ambiguous. CDR3 length equals 17 residues. Trimming stripped 3 bases from V and 0 bases from J, with 17 bases between. Germline V lookup: CDR1 SGHVS, CDR2 FQNEAQ. The CDR3 nucleotides read TGTGCCAGCAGCTTCGGCCTCCGGGTAGGCGTGAACACTGAAGCTTTCTTT. It codes for CASSFGLRVGVNTEAFF.

This clone was detected only a few times. Here the CDR3 reads CASTTHGGNGETQYF. The CDR3 DNA reads as TGTGCCAGCACCACTCACGGGGGTAACGGGGAGACCCAGTACTTC. The chain links TRBV9 to TRBJ2-5; a possible D gene is TRBD2 (6 bases). Germline lookup yields CDR1 SGDLS and CDR2 YYNGEE. The CDR3 is made up of 15 amino acids. V was shortened by 6 bases and J by 5 bases, with 20 bases between the two germline ends.

V is TRBV13 and J is TRBJ1-4, with D tentatively TRBD1 (6 bases). The ends were cut back, 0 bases at V and 0 bases at J, with 11 bases in the middle. Germline CDR1 reads PRHDT; CDR2 reads FYEKMQ (reference sequence). The CDR3 is 17 residues long. The CDR3 is CASSLGDSLATNEKLFF. CDR3 nucleotide sequence: TGTGCCAGCAGCTTAGGGGACAGCCTTGCAACTAATGAAAAACTGTTTTTT.

J is TRBJ2-3 and V is TRBV5-4; 11 bases are a match to TRBD1. The CDR3 extends over 15 amino acids. After removal of 4 bases from V and 3 bases from J, the junction contained 4 bases not matched to a gene. Looked up from germline, CDR1 is SGHNT and CDR2 is YYREEE (reference sequence). CDR3 DNA: TGTGCCAGCAGCCCGGACAGGGGGCGTACAGATACGCAGTATTTT. This codes for CASSPDRGRTDTQYF. The full variable domain, in which reference TRBV5-4 and TRBJ2-3 provide the parts outside the CDR3, is ETGVTQSPTHLIKTRGQQVTLRCSSQSGHNTVSWYQQALGQGPQFIFQYYREEENGRGNFPPRFSGLQFPNYSSELNVNALELDDSALYLCASSPDRGRTDTQYFGPGTRLTVL.

This clone was recorded a few times. J is TRBJ1-2 and V is TRBV6-1; D uncertain. The V and J ends lost 2 bases and 8 bases respectively, with 12 bases between them. CDR3 length: 13 residues. CDR1 and CDR2 from the germline V gene are MNHNS and SASEGT. The CDR3 nucleotides read TGTGCCAGCAGTGAATTCCGGGGAAGCGGCTACACCTTC. This encodes CASSEFRGSGYTF.

The chain employs TRBV5-1 and TRBJ1-5, with D possibly being TRBD1 (6 bases). CDR1 is SGHRS and CDR2 is YFSETQ in the germline V gene. CDR3 length equals 14 residues. Trimming took 0 bases from V and 7 from J, leaving 11 bases between them. CDR3 DNA: TGCGCCAGCAGCTTGGTACCAGGGGTACAGCCCCAGCATTTT. As protein: CASSLVPGVQPQHF.

The chain uses TRBV6-1 and TRBJ2-3; 10 positions match TRBD2. After removal of 6 bases from V and 8 bases from J, the junction contained 14 bases not matched to a gene. Germline loops: CDR1 MNHNS, CDR2 SASEGT. The CDR3 runs 16 residues. For the CDR3, the DNA is TGTGCCAGCAGAGAACTAGCGGGGCATTCTAGTGGTACGCAGTATTTT. It encodes CASRELAGHSSGTQYF.

The chain has TRBV15 and TRBJ2-1; tentatively, D is TRBD1 (6 bases). Germline CDR1 LNHNV, CDR2 YYDKDF (reference sequence). V was trimmed by 0 bases and J by 3 bases, leaving 9 bases between them. The CDR3 runs to 15 residues. The CDR3 is CATSRDPTGYNEQFF. CDR3 coding DNA: TGTGCCACCAGCAGAGATCCGACAGGCTACAATGAGCAGTTCTTC.

This clone was detected only a few times. This sequence joins TRBV5-1 and TRBJ2-3, with a weak D call TRBD2 (6 bases). The V gene's germline CDR1 is SGHRS and CDR2 YFSETQ. The CDR3 spans 15 residues. V was clipped by 4 bases and J by 4 bases, with 16 bases between them. The CDR3 nucleotides read TGCGCCAGCAGCCCCCTAGCGCGGGGCCCAGATACGCAGTATTTT. Its protein is CASSPLARGPDTQYF.

The V call is TRBV7-2, the J call TRBJ2-1, with a tentative D call TRBD1 (5 bases). The V end lost 3 bases, the J end lost 3 bases, and 15 bases lay between the germline ends. The CDR3 is 16 amino acids. Germline V gene data show CDR1 as SGHTA and CDR2 as FQGNSA. This chain's CDR3 is CASSFSGIVVYNEQFF. The CDR3 nucleotides read TGTGCCAGCAGCTTCTCAGGGATCGTGGTCTACAATGAGCAGTTCTTC.

The CDR3 nucleotides read TGTGCCAGCAGCTCGACACTCTCCTATGGCTACACCTTC. It specifies CASSSTLSYGYTF. V usage is TRBV7-2 and J usage is TRBJ1-2; the D is unclear. CDR3 length: 13 amino acids. Germline CDR1 SGHTA, CDR2 FQGNSA. Deletions cut 4 bases from V and 4 bases from J, with 10 bases between. The full variable domain, in which reference TRBV7-2 and TRBJ1-2 provide the parts outside the CDR3, is GAGVSQSPSNKVTEKGKDVELRCDPISGHTALYWYRQSLGQGLEFLIYFQGNSAPDKSGLPSDRFSAERTGGSVSTLTIQRTQQEDSAVYLCASSSTLSYGYTFGSGTRLTVV.

The chain carries TRBV5-1 and TRBJ2-3; D unclear. Germline V CDR1 and CDR2: SGHRS, YFSETQ. CDR3 length equals 19 residues. Trimming took 0 bases from V and 11 from J, leaving 31 bases between them. The CDR3 DNA sequence: TGCGCCAGCAGCTTGGGATTGTCCTTCGTAAGACCCGACGAAGGAGTGCAGTATTTT. Translation gives CASSLGLSFVRPDEGVQYF.

The CDR3 region has the DNA TGTGCCAGCAGCTCCCTTACAGGGGGCTATACTGAAGCTTTCTTT. It yields the protein CASSSLTGGYTEAFF. This sequence joins TRBV11-2 and TRBJ1-1; 9 bases map to TRBD1. This CDR3 has 15 residues. V lost 4 bases, J lost 5 bases, and 8 bases stayed unmatched. CDR1 and CDR2 (germline): SGHAT, FQNNGV. Using reference TRBV11-2 and TRBJ1-1 for the parts outside the CDR3, the full variable domain is EAGVAQSPRYKIIEKRQSVAFWCNPISGHATLYWYQQILGQGPKLLIQFQNNGVVDDSQLPKDRFSAERLKGVDSTLKIQPAKLEDSAVYLCASSSLTGGYTEAFFGQGTRLTVV.

This clone has just one count. V usage is TRBV5-1 and J usage is TRBJ2-3, with D tentatively TRBD1 (6 bases). The CDR3 spans 14 residues. The germline gives CDR1 SGHRS, CDR2 YFSETQ. V was shortened by 0 bases and J by 4 bases, with 9 bases between the two germline ends. The CDR3 bases are TGCGCCAGCAGCTTGGGCGGACAGTCAGATACGCAGTATTTT. Its protein is CASSLGGQSDTQYF.

The rearrangement links TRBV15 to TRBJ1-4; D is undetermined. Trimming took 0 bases from V and 6 from J, leaving 5 bases between them. Germline values: CDR1 LNHNV, CDR2 YYDKDF (reference sequence). This CDR3 has 13 amino acids. The DNA for the CDR3 is TGTGCCACCAGCAGAGATCTAGATGAAAAACTGTTTTTT. Amino acids: CATSRDLDEKLFF.

This clone was seen more than once but under ten times. The CDR3 DNA reads TGTGCCAGCCGCCCAACGAGGACAGGGGGCCTTGGCTACACCTTC. Its translation is CASRPTRTGGLGYTF. The genes are TRBV27 and TRBJ1-2; 11 positions match TRBD1. J lost 7 bases, V lost 8 bases, and 12 bases had no gene match. The germline gives CDR1 MNHEY, CDR2 SMNVEV (reference sequence). This CDR3 is 15 amino acids long.

V gene TRBV2 combines with J gene TRBJ1-1, with a possible D match to TRBD1 (5 bases). V lost 3 bases, J lost 1 base, and 6 bases lay in between. In germline, CDR1 is SNHLY, CDR2 FYNNEI. The CDR3 loop spans 13 amino acids. Written as DNA, the CDR3 is TGTGCCAGCAGTGAGCAGGGGAACACTGAAGCTTTCTTT. This encodes CASSEQGNTEAFF.

The rearrangement uses TRBV28 and TRBJ2-3; possible D gene TRBD1, 6 bases. The V end was cut by 6 bases, the J end by 5 bases, with 15 bases between. The germline V gene has CDR1 MDHEN and CDR2 SYDVKM. The CDR3 is 14 amino acids. For the CDR3, the DNA is TGTGCCAGCAGCCTTTTATTCAGGGGAGATACGCAGTATTTT. This gives the protein CASSLLFRGDTQYF.

In its sample, this clone was seen a few times. The chain links TRBV18 to TRBJ2-3; 7 bases map to TRBD2. CDR3 size: 17 residues. Per germline, CDR1 KGHSH and CDR2 LQKENI. J lost 6 bases, V lost 1 base, and 13 bases had no gene match. As DNA, the CDR3 is TGTGCCAGCTCACCACTTAACAGCGGGACTCCCTCGGATACGCAGTATTTT. Translation: CASSPLNSGTPSDTQYF.

The chain recombines TRBV28 with TRBJ1-4; 8 bases align to TRBD1. There are 15 residues in the CDR3. With 5 bases clipped from V and 5 bases from J, the junction kept 7 bases outside the gene matches. Per the germline V gene, CDR1 is MDHEN and CDR2 is SYDVKM. CDR3 bases: TGTGCCAGCAGTCCCGGGGACAGGCCGAATGAAAAACTGTTTTTT. Protein product: CASSPGDRPNEKLFF.

The V and J genes are TRBV6-1 and TRBJ2-1; TRBD1 matches 7 bases. CDR1 is MNHNS, CDR2 SASEGT, per germline. With 4 bases clipped from V and 7 bases from J, the junction kept 7 bases outside the gene matches. The CDR3 has 14 residues. This chain's CDR3 is CASSAGTVRNEQFF. In nucleotides, the CDR3 is TGTGCCAGCAGTGCTGGGACAGTCAGGAATGAGCAGTTCTTC.

The chain employs TRBV4-3 and TRBJ2-3, with 8 bases that match TRBD2. The germline V gene encodes CDR1 LGHNA and CDR2 YSLEER. CDR3 size: 16 residues. The V gene end was trimmed by 0 bases and the J gene end by 4 bases; junction bases not matched to a gene: 6. The DNA for the CDR3 is TGCGCCAGCAGCCAAGATGTCGGGGGGGCCCCAGATACGCAGTATTTT. Protein: CASSQDVGGAPDTQYF.